The clone carrying this T cell receptor beta chain was counted a single time. Since a much larger clone is just one base distant, this may be a read error. The sample is drawn from a study of T cells in Graves' hyperthyroidism and ophthalmopathy. The investigators amplified TCR beta CDR3 regions from RNA transcripts. With the HTBI primer set, the TCR CDR3 went through a first round of RT-PCR. TCRdb itself ran the multiplex PCR reads through MiXCR, one entry per CDR3 protein. This table has about 740,000 distinct CDR3 sequences, approximately 15% appearing once. This CDR3 has 13 residues. V shed 6 bases and J 3 bases; nucleotides not matched to a gene: 3. Germline V lookup: CDR1 MNHEY, CDR2 SMNVEV (reference sequence).

The V call is TRBV27, the J call TRBJ2-3; 7 bases are shared with TRBD1. The source material was blood. The clonotype comes from a woman aged 18-30 years with Graves' hyperthyroidism. The CDR3: CASRGQRTDTQYF. The CDR3 DNA reads TGTGCCAGCAGGGGACAGAGGACAGATACGCAGTATTTT.